This T cell receptor beta chain was recovered during a study of blood T cell repertoires in COVID-19. Overall study: Donors in the United States, Italy and Spain gave samples during acute or convalescent COVID-19. From T cells, B-cell-depleted T cells, or PBMCs came the material, which was cDNA or gDNA.

The germline V and J ends were trimmed by 5 bases and 5 bases, with 16 bases remaining between them. The CDR3 has 15 residues. Germline lookup yields CDR1 LNHDA and CDR2 SQIVND (reference sequence). Per the original methods: Nucleated cell number was recorded as an estimate derived from reference gene primer amplification. The data were produced by immunoSEQ multiplex PCR, yet TCRdb's version contains in-frame clones alone and is incomplete. V and J calls and clone size come straight from that table; D and trimming were deduced from the DNA. Among some 120,000 clones listed, more than 75% were seen once.

Sequenced material: peripheral blood. This clonotype originated in a man between 45 and 60 years old with acute or convalescent COVID-19. This chain connects TRBV19 to TRBJ1-5, with D possibly matching TRBD1 (6 bases). CDR3 sequence reads: CASSLSAQGYQPQHF. Here the CDR3 DNA reads TGTGCCAGTAGTCTCTCGGCACAGGGTTATCAGCCCCAGCATTTT. Using reference TRBV19 and TRBJ1-5 for the parts outside the CDR3, the full variable domain is DGGITQSPKYLFRKEGQNVTLSCEQNLNHDAMYWYRQDPGQGLRLIYYSQIVNDFQKGDIAEGYSVSREKKESFPLTVTSAQKNPTAFYLCASSLSAQGYQPQHFGDGTRLSIL.